A single sample gave rise to the 24 T cell receptor beta chains below, sequenced in a study of cytomegalovirus exposure and HLA in healthy donors. With 60 Vbeta and 13 Jbeta primers, the PCR was carried out. TCRdb keeps only in-frame clones here, not all; method: immunoSEQ multiplex PCR. The record lists 200,000 or so clones, of which the ten most abundant hold roughly 1.2%. The sequenced sample consisted of PBMCs. These receptors all come from a girl aged 2 to 10 in good health and CMV-seropositive.

CDR3 sequence reads: CASSFGSGWTSGKYEQYF. In DNA form, the CDR3 reads TGTGCCAGCAGTTTTGGTTCAGGGTGGACTAGCGGGAAGTACGAGCAGTACTTC. The genes are TRBV27 and TRBJ2-7; 12 positions agree with TRBD2. There are 18 residues in the CDR3. Looked up from germline, CDR1 is MNHEY and CDR2 is SMNVEV (reference sequence). The V and J ends lost 3 bases and 4 bases, in that order; junction bases with no gene match: 13.

The rearrangement links TRBV5-4 to TRBJ2-7, with TRBD2 matching over 11 bases. The CDR3 loop spans 18 amino acids. The J segment lost 6 bases and the V segment lost 2 bases, leaving 16 bases of the junction unmatched. Germline CDR1 is SGHNT and CDR2 is YYREEE (reference sequence). DNA of the CDR3: TGTGCCAGCAGCTTCGGGACTAGCGGCAGGAGAGGTAGTGGCGAGCAGTACTTC. As protein: CASSFGTSGRRGSGEQYF.

V is TRBV5-1 and J is TRBJ1-5, with a weak D call TRBD1 (6 bases). The length of the CDR3 is 13 residues. Trimming took 0 bases from V and 6 from J, leaving 7 bases between them. Per germline, CDR1 SGHRS and CDR2 YFSETQ. In DNA, the CDR3 is TGCGCCAGCAGCTTGGTAGGGGGTCAGCCCCAGCATTTT. It encodes CASSLVGGQPQHF.

The rearrangement joins TRBV29-1 to TRBJ2-6; possibly TRBD2 for D (6 bases). The ends were cut back, 6 bases at V and 1 base at J, with 13 bases in the middle. Germline V lookup: CDR1 SQVTM, CDR2 ANQGSEA. The CDR3 has 15 residues. The CDR3 nucleotides read TGCAGCGTCCCACTCGGGGGATCTGGGGCCAACGTCCTGACTTTC. This gives the protein CSVPLGGSGANVLTF.

This chain joins TRBV27 and TRBJ2-7, with no clear D. V lost 3 bases to trimming and J lost 3 bases, with 9 bases between them. The CDR3 covers 13 residues. Germline V lookup: CDR1 MNHEY, CDR2 SMNVEV (reference sequence). The CDR3 DNA reads as TGTGCCAGCAGTTTTGGCAATGACTACGAGCAGTACTTC. Amino acids: CASSFGNDYEQYF.

The V call is TRBV6-1, the J call TRBJ2-2, with 7 positions matching TRBD1. The V segment lost 6 bases and the J segment 1 base; nucleotides outside the gene matches: 2. Germline CDR1 is MNHNS and CDR2 is SASEGT. The CDR3 is 14 residues long. CDR3 sequence reads: CASSRQGNTGELFF. DNA for the CDR3: TGTGCCAGCAGCCGACAGGGGAACACCGGGGAGCTGTTTTTT.

The chain has TRBV2 and TRBJ1-5, with D maybe TRBD1 (5 bases). CDR3 length: 15 amino acids. Germline V gene lookup returns CDR1 SNHLY and CDR2 FYNNEI. Trimming stripped 4 bases from V and 0 bases from J, with 10 bases between. This chain's CDR3 is CASSGQGLSNQPQHF. DNA of the CDR3: TGTGCCAGCAGTGGGCAGGGTCTTAGCAATCAGCCCCAGCATTTT. The full variable domain, its missing parts supplied by reference TRBV2 and TRBJ1-5, is EPEVTQTPSHQVTQMGQEVILRCVPISNHLYFYWYRQILGQKVEFLVSFYNNEISEKSEIFDDQFSVERPDGSNFTLKIRSTKLEDSAMYFCASSGQGLSNQPQHFGDGTRLSIL.

This chain joins TRBV6-5 and TRBJ2-1; weak D call: TRBD2 (6 bases). V was trimmed by 2 bases and J by 7 bases, leaving 15 bases between them. The CDR3 contains 15 residues. The germline CDR1 and CDR2 sequences are MNHEY and SVGAGI. CDR3 residues: CASSYMGTGTNEQFF. CDR3 in DNA: TGTGCCAGCAGTTACATGGGGACTGGGACTAATGAGCAGTTCTTC.

Turning to this clone: One end of the junction does not line up with germline, which may come from a read error. V and J are TRBV5-1 and TRBJ2-7; tentatively, D is TRBD1 (6 bases). The CDR3 length is 14 residues. The V gene's germline CDR1 is SGHRS and CDR2 YFSETQ. The DNA of the CDR3 is TGCGCCAGCAGCCTAGGGACGGGTAAGGGGGTGCAGCACTTC. Its protein is CASSLGTGKGVQHF.

V and J are TRBV25-1 and TRBJ2-1; TRBD1 is a possible D gene (5 bases). Germline V gene sequence: CDR1 MGHDK, CDR2 SYGVNS. The CDR3 has 14 amino acids. Trimming left V 3 bases short and J 9 bases short, with 15 bases between. The CDR3 coding sequence is TGTGCCAGCAGTGATCAGCAGACAGTGGGTGAGCAGTTCTTC. Protein product: CASSDQQTVGEQFF.

The chain's CDR3 is CASSYRDRGTYEQYF. The CDR3 DNA sequence: TGCGCCAGCAGCTACCGGGACAGGGGGACCTACGAGCAGTACTTC. The V call is TRBV5-1, the J call TRBJ2-7; TRBD1 agrees at 11 bases. V shed 3 bases, J shed 2 bases, and the junction held 4 bases outside the gene matches. Germline V CDR1 and CDR2: SGHRS, YFSETQ. This CDR3 is built from 15 residues. The entire variable domain, with the rest obtained from reference TRBV5-1 and TRBJ2-7, is as follows: KAGVTQTPRYLIKTRGQQVTLSCSPISGHRSVSWYQQTPGQGLQFLFEYFSETQRNKGNFPGRFSGRQFSNSRSEMNVSTLELGDSALYLCASSYRDRGTYEQYFGPGTRLTVT.

The chain carries TRBV7-8 and TRBJ1-5, with D perhaps matching TRBD1 (5 bases). V gave up 2 bases and J gave up 1 base, with 9 bases separating them. The CDR3 loop spans 15 amino acids. CDR1 and CDR2 from the germline V gene are SGHVS and FQNEAQ. The CDR3 coding sequence is TGTGCCAGCAGCTTACAGGGCATGAGCAATCAGCCCCAGCATTTT. Its protein product is CASSLQGMSNQPQHF.

This sequence joins TRBV25-1 and TRBJ2-3, with D unresolved. In germline, CDR1 is MGHDK, CDR2 SYGVNS. The CDR3 sequence is 14 residues long. V gave up 1 base and J gave up 3 bases, with 8 bases separating them. CDR3 bases: TGTGCCAGCAGTGAATTAACGCTAACAGATACGCAGTATTTT. Protein: CASSELTLTDTQYF.

CDR3 DNA sequence: TGTGCCAGCAGCTTAGTTGGGACTAGCGGGAGTAATGAGCAGTTCTTC. Amino acid sequence: CASSLVGTSGSNEQFF. The genes are TRBV7-8 and TRBJ2-1; TRBD2 matches 14 bases. The CDR3 runs to 16 residues. Germline lookup yields CDR1 SGHVS and CDR2 FQNEAQ. Unmatched junction bases numbered 3, after V lost 1 base and J lost 7 bases.

J is TRBJ2-1 and V is TRBV5-1; 7 nucleotides line up with TRBD2. The V gene end was trimmed by 2 bases and the J gene end by 15 bases; junction bases not matched to a gene: 8. The germline V gene encodes CDR1 SGHRS and CDR2 YFSETQ. CDR3 length equals 12 residues. In DNA form, the CDR3 reads TGCGCCAGCAGCTTCGGCGGGAGCCAGCGGTTCTTC. It is translated as CASSFGGSQRFF. The full variable domain, rest sourced from reference TRBV5-1 and TRBJ2-1, is KAGVTQTPRYLIKTRGQQVTLSCSPISGHRSVSWYQQTPGQGLQFLFEYFSETQRNKGNFPGRFSGRQFSNSRSEMNVSTLELGDSALYLCASSFGGSQRFFGPGTRLTVL.

The V gene is TRBV28, the J gene TRBJ1-4; D unclear. In germline, CDR1 is MDHEN, CDR2 SYDVKM. The CDR3 contains 13 residues. With 3 bases removed from V and 5 bases from J, the gap between germline ends came to 7 bases. CDR3 loop: CASSLSANEKLFF. CDR3 DNA: TGTGCCAGCAGTTTGAGTGCCAATGAAAAACTGTTTTTT.

The chain combines TRBV19 with TRBJ1-1, with D perhaps TRBD1 (6 bases). CDR3 length: 13 residues. Germline CDR1 LNHDA, CDR2 SQIVND (reference sequence). V was shortened by 6 bases and J by 0 bases, with 8 bases between the two germline ends. The CDR3 region is CASSGQLNTEAFF. CDR3 bases: TGTGCCAGTAGCGGACAGTTGAACACTGAAGCTTTCTTT.

This rearrangement joins TRBV10-2 to TRBJ2-1; 7 bases are shared with TRBD2. The CDR3 covers 13 residues. CDR1 is WSHSY and CDR2 is SAAADI in the germline V gene. Trimming took 11 bases from V and 7 from J; bases not matched to a gene: 11. The DNA for the CDR3 is TGCGCCGGGGGGGGATCTAGGACTAATGAGCAGTTCTTC. Translated, it gives CAGGGSRTNEQFF.

The chain is built from TRBV5-1 and TRBJ2-5; TRBD1 aligns across 11 bases. J was trimmed by 3 bases and V by 4 bases; bases with no gene match: 5. The germline V gene has CDR1 SGHRS and CDR2 YFSETQ. CDR3 length: 15 residues. CDR3 in amino acids: CASSPGQGGEETQYF. CDR3 nucleotides: TGCGCCAGCAGCCCGGGACAGGGGGGCGAAGAGACCCAGTACTTC.

The chain couples TRBV6-1 to TRBJ2-5, with D unclear. In germline, CDR1 is MNHNS, CDR2 SASEGT. The length of the CDR3 is 12 residues. V was clipped by 3 bases and J by 11 bases, with 13 bases between them. The CDR3: CASSEALYGQYF. The CDR3 nucleotides read TGTGCCAGCAGTGAGGCTCTTTACGGGCAGTACTTC.

The V and J genes are TRBV28 and TRBJ1-1, with D possibly being TRBD1 (5 bases). The CDR3 has 18 residues. From germline, CDR1 is MDHEN and CDR2 SYDVKM. Trimming removed 6 bases from V and 0 bases from J, with 23 bases in between. The CDR3 reads CASSPPGGTHFMNTEAFF. The CDR3 nucleotides are TGTGCCAGCAGCCCACCGGGGGGGACCCACTTCATGAACACTGAAGCTTTCTTT.

The DNA for the CDR3 is TGTGCCAGTAGTATGGTCCTTAGGGGCGAGCAGTACTTC. It encodes CASSMVLRGEQYF. The chain combines TRBV19 with TRBJ2-7, with D perhaps TRBD1 (5 bases). Trimming took 3 bases from V and 6 from J, leaving 12 bases between them. Germline V gene sequence: CDR1 LNHDA, CDR2 SQIVND (reference sequence). The CDR3 is 13 amino acids.

This chain links TRBV19 with TRBJ1-4; weak D call: TRBD1 (5 bases). The CDR3 is 16 residues long. The germline CDR1 and CDR2 sequences are LNHDA and SQIVND (reference sequence). Trimming pared 5 bases from V and 10 bases from J, leaving 23 bases between. CDR3 protein: CASSPLGGDSPGKLFF. As DNA, the CDR3 is TGTGCCAGTAGTCCCTTGGGCGGGGACTCCCCGGGAAAACTGTTTTTT.

The chain joins TRBV11-2 to TRBJ1-1; D is possibly TRBD1 (6 bases). Trimming removed 0 bases from V and 1 base from J, with 18 bases in between. Germline V gene data show CDR1 as SGHAT and CDR2 as FQNNGV. The CDR3 has 18 residues. CDR3 in DNA: TGTGCCAGCAGCTTAGATTATTCGCTGGGGGACAAGAACACTGAAGCTTTCTTT. Translation: CASSLDYSLGDKNTEAFF.